These T cell receptor beta chains were read from a single sample in a study of cytomegalovirus exposure and HLA in healthy donors. The assay was immunoSEQ multiplex PCR, and TCRdb's table has in-frame clones only and misses some. The table has around 60,000 clones, 90% to 96% seen once. The sample comprised PBMCs. The receptor source for this set is a young woman in good health and CMV-seronegative. The CDR3 runs from the conserved cysteine through the conserved F or W. A D gene is named only where the DNA matches it firmly. The size of a clone is reported for some rows only, either as once, few or many, or as a class for expanded clones.

abundance: once
len: 12
j_gene: TRBJ1-2
v_gene: TRBV29-1
d_gene: .
CDR3aa: CSATAGIEGYTF
CDR3nt: TGCAGCGCTACGGCGGGGATTGAAGGCTACACCTTC

abundance: once
len: 15
j_gene: TRBJ1-2
v_gene: TRBV27
d_gene: .
CDR3aa: CASQRGGSRPYGYTF
CDR3nt: TGTGCCAGCCAACGGGGGGGCAGCCGCCCGTATGGCTACACCTTC

abundance: .
len: 13
j_gene: TRBJ2-7
v_gene: TRBV28
d_gene: .
CDR3aa: CASRGESSYEQYF
CDR3nt: TGTGCCAGCAGGGGCGAGAGCTCCTACGAGCAGTACTTC

abundance: .
len: 14
j_gene: TRBJ1-2
v_gene: TRBV30
d_gene: TRBD1
CDR3aa: CAWSEGAPAYGYTF
CDR3nt: TGTGCCTGGAGTGAGGGGGCCCCCGCTTATGGCTACACCTTC

abundance: .
len: 13
j_gene: TRBJ1-2
v_gene: TRBV6-5
d_gene: .
CDR3aa: CASSKTGNYGYTF
CDR3nt: TGTGCCAGCAGCAAAACAGGGAACTATGGCTACACCTTC

abundance: .
len: 15
j_gene: TRBJ1-1
v_gene: TRBV27
d_gene: TRBD1
CDR3aa: CASSLSANRGSEAFF
CDR3nt: TGTGCCAGCAGTTTATCGGCAAACAGGGGCTCTGAAGCTTTCTTT

abundance: .
len: 12
j_gene: TRBJ1-2
v_gene: TRBV28
d_gene: .
CDR3aa: CAIPPQGYGYTF
CDR3nt: TGTGCCATCCCCCCCCAGGGCTATGGCTACACCTTC

abundance: .
len: 18
j_gene: TRBJ1-4
v_gene: TRBV25-1
d_gene: TRBD1
CDR3aa: CASSEYFGRTGGNEKLFF
CDR3nt: TGTGCCAGCAGTGAATACTTCGGAAGGACAGGTGGGAATGAAAAACTGTTTTTT

abundance: .
len: 15
j_gene: TRBJ2-1
v_gene: TRBV6-5
d_gene: TRBD1
CDR3aa: CASRSPDRPHNEQFF
CDR3nt: TGTGCCAGCAGAAGCCCGGACAGGCCCCACAATGAGCAGTTCTTC

abundance: .
len: 13
j_gene: TRBJ2-3
v_gene: TRBV7-2
d_gene: TRBD2
CDR3aa: CATGDYLTDTQYF
CDR3nt: TGTGCCACGGGGGACTACCTCACAGATACGCAGTATTTT

abundance: .
len: 12
j_gene: TRBJ1-2
v_gene: TRBV28
d_gene: .
CDR3aa: CASAPVDYGYTF
CDR3nt: TGTGCCAGCGCCCCAGTGGACTATGGCTACACCTTC

abundance: once
len: 12
j_gene: TRBJ1-2
v_gene: TRBV29-1
d_gene: TRBD1
CDR3aa: CSGVRTGGGYTF
CDR3nt: TGCAGCGGGGTCCGGACAGGGGGTGGCTACACCTTC

abundance: .
len: 14
j_gene: TRBJ2-7
v_gene: TRBV7-2
d_gene: TRBD2
CDR3aa: CASSLPGLVREQYF
CDR3nt: TGTGCCAGCAGCTTACCGGGACTAGTGAGAGAGCAGTACTTC

abundance: .
len: 13
j_gene: TRBJ2-7
v_gene: TRBV6-1
d_gene: .
CDR3aa: CASSEPAVYEQYF
CDR3nt: TGTGCCAGCAGTGAACCCGCAGTCTACGAGCAGTACTTC

abundance: .
len: 16
j_gene: TRBJ2-1
v_gene: TRBV19
d_gene: .
CDR3aa: CASSMATPRPYNEQFF
CDR3nt: TGTGCCAGTAGTATGGCTACTCCCAGGCCCTACAATGAGCAGTTCTTC

abundance: .
len: 18
j_gene: TRBJ2-1
v_gene: TRBV7-3
d_gene: .
CDR3aa: CASSLTRQVPSSYNEQFF
CDR3nt: TGTGCCAGCAGCTTAACCCGACAGGTTCCAAGCTCCTACAATGAGCAGTTCTTC

abundance: .
len: 13
j_gene: TRBJ2-1
v_gene: TRBV13
d_gene: TRBD1
CDR3aa: CASSMDRSVEQFF
CDR3nt: TGTGCCAGCAGCATGGACAGGTCAGTTGAGCAGTTCTTC

abundance: .
len: 13
j_gene: TRBJ1-1
v_gene: TRBV14
d_gene: .
CDR3aa: CASSQFRNTEAFF
CDR3nt: TGTGCCAGCAGCCAATTCAGGAACACTGAAGCTTTCTTT

abundance: .
len: 17
j_gene: TRBJ1-1
v_gene: TRBV4-2
d_gene: .
CDR3aa: CASSPGAGGEMNTEAFF
CDR3nt: TGTGCCAGCAGCCCTGGGGCGGGAGGGGAAATGAACACTGAAGCTTTCTTT

abundance: .
len: 12
j_gene: TRBJ1-2
v_gene: TRBV28
d_gene: .
CDR3aa: CASSRPTGGYTF
CDR3nt: TGTGCCAGCAGCCGTCCCACGGGGGGCTACACCTTC

abundance: .
len: 10
j_gene: TRBJ2-1
v_gene: TRBV19
d_gene: .
CDR3aa: CAVGANEQFF
CDR3nt: TGTGCCGTGGGGGCCAATGAGCAGTTCTTC

abundance: .
len: 14
j_gene: TRBJ2-7
v_gene: TRBV9
d_gene: TRBD2
CDR3aa: CASSPGLAGGGEDF
CDR3nt: TGTGCCAGCAGCCCAGGACTAGCGGGAGGTGGGGAGGACTTC

abundance: .
len: 15
j_gene: TRBJ2-1
v_gene: TRBV7-8
d_gene: .
CDR3aa: CASSEGRDWYNEQFF
CDR3nt: TGTGCCAGCAGCGAGGGGCGGGACTGGTACAATGAGCAGTTCTTC

abundance: .
len: 15
j_gene: TRBJ2-5
v_gene: TRBV2
d_gene: .
CDR3aa: CASIAVFDPQETQYF
CDR3nt: TGTGCCAGCATAGCAGTTTTTGACCCCCAAGAGACCCAGTACTTC

abundance: .
len: 14
j_gene: TRBJ2-7
v_gene: TRBV28
d_gene: TRBD1
CDR3aa: CASSIDRADYEQYF
CDR3nt: TGTGCCAGCAGTATCGACAGGGCGGACTACGAGCAGTACTTC

abundance: once
len: 15
j_gene: TRBJ2-3
v_gene: TRBV7-9
d_gene: TRBD2
CDR3aa: CASSPSGSPTDTQYF
CDR3nt: TGTGCCAGCAGCCCTAGCGGGAGCCCCACAGATACGCAGTATTTT

abundance: once
len: 13
j_gene: TRBJ2-3
v_gene: TRBV28
d_gene: .
CDR3aa: CASSPLDRDTQYF
CDR3nt: TGTGCCAGCAGCCCCCTTGACAGGGATACGCAGTATTTT

abundance: .
len: 14
j_gene: TRBJ1-3
v_gene: TRBV9
d_gene: TRBD1
CDR3aa: CASSRQGGGNTIYF
CDR3nt: TGTGCCAGCAGCCGACAGGGAGGAGGAAACACCATATATTTT

abundance: .
len: 15
j_gene: TRBJ2-2
v_gene: TRBV28
d_gene: TRBD1
CDR3aa: CASSFQDREAGELFF
CDR3nt: TGTGCCAGCAGTTTTCAGGACAGGGAGGCCGGGGAGCTGTTTTTT

abundance: .
len: 14
j_gene: TRBJ2-3
v_gene: TRBV6-5
d_gene: .
CDR3aa: CASSYQGRGDTQYF
CDR3nt: TGTGCCAGCAGTTACCAAGGCCGCGGCGATACGCAGTATTTT

abundance: .
len: 16
j_gene: TRBJ2-6
v_gene: TRBV4-3
d_gene: .
CDR3aa: CASSPHAGPGANVLTF
CDR3nt: TGCGCCAGCAGCCCACACGCAGGTCCTGGGGCCAACGTCCTGACTTTC

abundance: once
len: 14
j_gene: TRBJ2-3
v_gene: TRBV19
d_gene: .
CDR3aa: CASTRAYSTDTQYF
CDR3nt: TGTGCCAGTACCCGCGCCTATAGCACAGATACGCAGTATTTT

abundance: .
len: 13
j_gene: TRBJ2-3
v_gene: TRBV7-3
d_gene: .
CDR3aa: CASSLVRLDTQYF
CDR3nt: TGTGCCAGCAGCTTAGTCCGTCTGGATACGCAGTATTTT

abundance: .
len: 12
j_gene: TRBJ1-2
v_gene: TRBV6-5
d_gene: .
CDR3aa: CASSYTNYGYTF
CDR3nt: TGTGCCAGCAGTTATACTAACTATGGCTACACCTTC

abundance: once
len: 16
j_gene: TRBJ2-2
v_gene: TRBV9
d_gene: TRBD2
CDR3aa: CASSPRGDPNTGELFF
CDR3nt: TGTGCCAGCAGCCCCCGGGGGGACCCGAACACCGGGGAGCTGTTTTTT

abundance: .
len: 13
j_gene: TRBJ1-1
v_gene: TRBV6-5
d_gene: TRBD1
CDR3aa: CASRQGGNTEAFF
CDR3nt: TGTGCCAGCAGACAGGGGGGAAACACTGAAGCTTTCTTT

abundance: .
len: 13
j_gene: TRBJ2-7
v_gene: TRBV19
d_gene: TRBD1
CDR3aa: CATTGQGAYEQYF
CDR3nt: TGTGCCACCACGGGGCAGGGGGCCTACGAGCAGTACTTC

abundance: .
len: 15
j_gene: TRBJ2-7
v_gene: TRBV4-3
d_gene: .
CDR3aa: CASSQDRGGPYEQYF
CDR3nt: TGCGCCAGCAGCCAAGATCGTGGAGGGCCCTACGAGCAGTACTTC

abundance: once
len: 14
j_gene: TRBJ2-7
v_gene: TRBV9
d_gene: TRBD1
CDR3aa: CASSAGGSGYEQYF
CDR3nt: TGTGCCAGCAGCGCAGGGGGCTCGGGCTACGAGCAGTACTTC

abundance: .
len: 15
j_gene: TRBJ2-2
v_gene: TRBV30
d_gene: .
CDR3aa: CAWSVRTADTGELFF
CDR3nt: TGTGCCTGGAGTGTACGGACAGCCGACACCGGGGAGCTGTTTTTT

abundance: once
len: 15
j_gene: TRBJ1-5
v_gene: TRBV19
d_gene: .
CDR3aa: CASSIGGGFYQPQHF
CDR3nt: TGTGCCAGTAGTATAGGGGGGGGGTTTTATCAGCCCCAGCATTTT

abundance: .
len: 15
j_gene: TRBJ2-6
v_gene: TRBV2
d_gene: .
CDR3aa: CASSGRGSGANVLTF
CDR3nt: TGTGCCAGCAGTGGGAGGGGATCTGGGGCCAACGTCCTGACTTTC

abundance: .
len: 11
j_gene: TRBJ2-7
v_gene: TRBV10-3
d_gene: .
CDR3aa: CAISTSYEQYF
CDR3nt: TGTGCCATCAGCACAAGCTACGAGCAGTACTTC

abundance: .
len: 17
j_gene: TRBJ2-1
v_gene: TRBV6-4
d_gene: TRBD2
CDR3aa: CASSDSPSGGGYNEQFF
CDR3nt: TGTGCCAGCAGTGACTCGCCTAGCGGGGGGGGCTACAATGAGCAGTTCTTC

abundance: .
len: 13
j_gene: TRBJ1-1
v_gene: TRBV7-9
d_gene: TRBD1
CDR3aa: CASSFQGDGEAFF
CDR3nt: TGTGCCAGCAGCTTTCAGGGGGATGGTGAAGCTTTCTTT

abundance: .
len: 13
j_gene: TRBJ1-2
v_gene: TRBV18
d_gene: TRBD1
CDR3aa: CASSPRDRAGYTF
CDR3nt: TGTGCCAGCTCACCACGGGACAGGGCGGGCTACACCTTC

abundance: .
len: 14
j_gene: TRBJ2-7
v_gene: TRBV6-1
d_gene: TRBD2
CDR3aa: CASSGTGGPLEQYF
CDR3nt: TGTGCCAGCAGTGGGACGGGAGGGCCGCTCGAGCAGTACTTC

abundance: .
len: 16
j_gene: TRBJ2-5
v_gene: TRBV18
d_gene: .
CDR3aa: CASSPAMFRRQETQYF
CDR3nt: TGTGCCAGCTCACCCGCGATGTTTAGGAGGCAAGAGACCCAGTACTTC

abundance: .
len: 16
j_gene: TRBJ1-2
v_gene: TRBV18
d_gene: TRBD1
CDR3aa: CASSPLAGGTNYGYTF
CDR3nt: TGTGCCAGCTCACCGCTTGCAGGGGGGACTAACTATGGCTACACCTTC

abundance: .
len: 16
j_gene: TRBJ2-3
v_gene: TRBV5-4
d_gene: TRBD2
CDR3aa: CASSRPGIAGGDTQYF
CDR3nt: TGTGCCAGCAGCCGCCCCGGAATAGCGGGGGGTGATACGCAGTATTTT